Listed here are 8 T cell receptor beta chains from one sample, sequenced in a study of CD8 T cells in ankylosing spondylitis. TCRdb called the 5' RACE reads again in MiXCR, with one record for every CDR3 protein. The repertoire holds about 200,000 distinct CDR3 sequences, with roughly 25% as singletons. Specimen: blood, either unsorted or a sorted T cell fraction (not recorded which). The receptors derive from a male donor with ankylosing spondylitis or in good health (not recorded which).

This clonotype was seen at least ten times. The rearrangement joins TRBV18 to TRBJ2-1, with D perhaps TRBD1 (6 bases). Trimming took off 4 bases at V and 5 bases at J, with 15 bases between the two ends. Germline V CDR1 and CDR2: KGHSH, LQKENI. This CDR3 contains 15 residues. CDR3 coding DNA: TGTGCCAGCTCACTACAGGGATTTGGTAACAATGAGCAGTTCTTC. This encodes CASSLQGFGNNEQFF. Based on the CDR3 plus reference TRBV18 and TRBJ2-1, the full variable domain is NAGVMQNPRHLVRRRGQEARLRCSPMKGHSHVYWYRQLPEEGLKFMVYLQKENIIDESGMPKERFSAEFPKEGPSILRIQQVVRGDSAAYFCASSLQGFGNNEQFFGPGTRLTVL.

This clonotype was recorded a few times. The rearrangement joins TRBV5-6 to TRBJ2-5, with D perhaps being TRBD1 or TRBD2 (7 bases each). The V gene's germline CDR1 is SGHDT and CDR2 YYEEEE. The CDR3 runs 13 residues. The ends were cut back, 4 bases at V and 7 bases at J, with 14 bases in the middle. CDR3 bases: TGTGCCAGCAGCCTCAGGGGGGAGGGGACCCAGTACTTC. Residues: CASSLRGEGTQYF.

Details on this clonotype: This could be a read error, since a much larger clone is one nucleotide away. The rearrangement joins TRBV12-3 or TRBV12-4 to TRBJ1-5; tentatively, D is TRBD1 (6 bases). The CDR3 is made up of 13 amino acids. The CDR3 DNA sequence: TGTGCCAGCAGCACACAGGGTAGTCAGCCCCAGCGTTTT. It translates to CASSTQGSQPQRF.

The chain is built from TRBV5-5 and TRBJ2-7; the D is unclear. This CDR3 contains 13 residues. CDR1 and CDR2 (germline): SGHKS, YYEKEE (reference sequence). Trimming left V 1 base short and J 1 base short, with 6 bases between. CDR3 DNA: TGTGCCAGCAGCTTGTGGATGTCCTACGAGCAGTACTTC. Translation gives CASSLWMSYEQYF.

There are a few counts of this clonotype. This rearrangement joins TRBV6-5 to TRBJ2-5, with D unclear. Trimming shortened V by 7 bases and J by 4 bases, and 7 bases separated the two germline ends. This CDR3 has 11 amino acids. The germline V gene has CDR1 MNHEY and CDR2 SVGAGI. The CDR3, as DNA: TGTGCCAGCAACAGTCGAGAGACCCAGTACTTC. Amino acid sequence: CASNSRETQYF.

This clonotype was seen repeatedly, ten times or more. This sequence joins TRBV28 and TRBJ1-4; the D is unclear. CDR1 and CDR2 (germline): MDHEN, SYDVKM. The length of the CDR3 is 12 residues. Deletions cut 5 bases from V and 8 bases from J, with 9 bases between. The CDR3 here is CASSVRMEKLFF. The CDR3 bases are TGTGCCAGCAGTGTACGGATGGAAAAACTGTTTTTT.

In its sample, this clonotype was seen many times. The chain recombines TRBV5-1 with TRBJ1-1; 9 bases map to TRBD1. The trim removed 4 bases at V and 7 bases at J, leaving 8 bases unmatched. CDR3 length: 14 residues. CDR1 is SGHRS and CDR2 is YFSETQ in the germline V gene. The CDR3 is CASSQQGADYEAFF. CDR3 in DNA: TGCGCCAGCAGCCAACAGGGGGCCGACTATGAAGCTTTCTTT.

This clonotype was recorded at least ten times. V gene TRBV29-1 combines with J gene TRBJ2-5; D unresolved. CDR3 size: 11 residues. Germline CDR1 is SQVTM and CDR2 is ANQGSEA. The V end was cut by 7 bases, the J end by 1 base, with 7 bases between. This chain's CDR3 is CSASGQETQYF. The CDR3 coding sequence is TGCAGCGCGTCAGGCCAAGAGACCCAGTACTTC.